The 6 T cell receptor beta chains given below trace back to one sample, sequenced in a study of T cells after yellow fever vaccination. TCRdb redid the calling of the 5' RACE reads with MiXCR, one entry per CDR3 protein. The sample has 450,000 to 650,000 distinct CDR3 sequences; roughly 13% are singletons. The specimen was PBMCs, collected on the day of the yellow fever booster vaccination. These receptors were taken from a man aged 25-45 years who received the YFV17D yellow fever vaccine.

This clonotype appeared a few times. This rearrangement joins TRBV5-1 to TRBJ2-7; 8 bases fit TRBD1. CDR1 is SGHRS and CDR2 is YFSETQ in the germline V gene. J lost 3 bases, V lost 2 bases, and 7 bases had no gene match. The CDR3 runs 15 residues. CDR3 region: CASSLQGEVLYEQYF. Here the CDR3 DNA reads TGCGCCAGCAGCTTACAGGGGGAGGTGCTCTACGAGCAGTACTTC.

This clonotype was seen ten or more times. The chain couples TRBV7-8 to TRBJ2-3; possible D gene TRBD1, 6 bases. This CDR3 contains 12 residues. Germline V gene data show CDR1 as SGHVS and CDR2 as FQNEAQ. V lost 4 bases and J lost 6, with 8 bases in between. The CDR3 is CASSWGRDTQYF. Written as DNA, the CDR3 is TGTGCCAGCAGCTGGGGGCGGGATACGCAGTATTTT.

This clonotype was counted a few times. The chain couples TRBV5-1 to TRBJ1-6; 7 nucleotides agree with TRBD1. There are 13 residues in the CDR3. V lost 4 bases and J lost 11; bases outside the gene matches: 6. In germline, CDR1 is SGHRS, CDR2 YFSETQ. The CDR3 is CASSADRVAPLHF. The CDR3 DNA reads as TGCGCCAGCAGCGCAGACAGGGTGGCACCCCTCCACTTT.

This clonotype was seen a single time. The V gene is TRBV7-9, the J gene TRBJ2-1, with 10 positions matching TRBD1. CDR1 and CDR2 (germline): SEHNR, FQNEAQ (reference sequence). The V segment lost 2 bases and the J segment 7 bases; nucleotides outside the gene matches: 8. The CDR3 is made up of 16 amino acids. The CDR3 reads CASSLPAGQGYNEQFF. As DNA, the CDR3 is TGTGCCAGCAGCTTACCCGCGGGACAGGGGTATAATGAGCAGTTCTTC.

This chain uses TRBV20-1 with TRBJ2-1; 8 bases agree with TRBD2. Unmatched junction bases numbered 8, after V lost 6 bases and J lost 4 bases. The CDR3 extends over 14 amino acids. Germline assignment: CDR1 DFQATT and CDR2 SNEGSKA (reference sequence). The CDR3 region is CSAEGLVLYNEQFF. CDR3 sequence (DNA): TGCAGTGCAGAGGGACTAGTACTATACAATGAGCAGTTCTTC.

As to this clonotype: A much larger clone is a single base away; this may be a read error. The chain combines TRBV5-6 with TRBJ2-5; D unresolved. V lost 2 bases, J lost 2 bases, and 7 bases lay in between. This CDR3 comprises 13 residues. CDR1 and CDR2 from the germline V gene are SGHDT and YYEEEE. CDR3 residues: CASSLEQQETQYF. CDR3 coding DNA: TGTGCCAGCAGCTTAGAACAGCAAGAGACCCAGTACTTC.